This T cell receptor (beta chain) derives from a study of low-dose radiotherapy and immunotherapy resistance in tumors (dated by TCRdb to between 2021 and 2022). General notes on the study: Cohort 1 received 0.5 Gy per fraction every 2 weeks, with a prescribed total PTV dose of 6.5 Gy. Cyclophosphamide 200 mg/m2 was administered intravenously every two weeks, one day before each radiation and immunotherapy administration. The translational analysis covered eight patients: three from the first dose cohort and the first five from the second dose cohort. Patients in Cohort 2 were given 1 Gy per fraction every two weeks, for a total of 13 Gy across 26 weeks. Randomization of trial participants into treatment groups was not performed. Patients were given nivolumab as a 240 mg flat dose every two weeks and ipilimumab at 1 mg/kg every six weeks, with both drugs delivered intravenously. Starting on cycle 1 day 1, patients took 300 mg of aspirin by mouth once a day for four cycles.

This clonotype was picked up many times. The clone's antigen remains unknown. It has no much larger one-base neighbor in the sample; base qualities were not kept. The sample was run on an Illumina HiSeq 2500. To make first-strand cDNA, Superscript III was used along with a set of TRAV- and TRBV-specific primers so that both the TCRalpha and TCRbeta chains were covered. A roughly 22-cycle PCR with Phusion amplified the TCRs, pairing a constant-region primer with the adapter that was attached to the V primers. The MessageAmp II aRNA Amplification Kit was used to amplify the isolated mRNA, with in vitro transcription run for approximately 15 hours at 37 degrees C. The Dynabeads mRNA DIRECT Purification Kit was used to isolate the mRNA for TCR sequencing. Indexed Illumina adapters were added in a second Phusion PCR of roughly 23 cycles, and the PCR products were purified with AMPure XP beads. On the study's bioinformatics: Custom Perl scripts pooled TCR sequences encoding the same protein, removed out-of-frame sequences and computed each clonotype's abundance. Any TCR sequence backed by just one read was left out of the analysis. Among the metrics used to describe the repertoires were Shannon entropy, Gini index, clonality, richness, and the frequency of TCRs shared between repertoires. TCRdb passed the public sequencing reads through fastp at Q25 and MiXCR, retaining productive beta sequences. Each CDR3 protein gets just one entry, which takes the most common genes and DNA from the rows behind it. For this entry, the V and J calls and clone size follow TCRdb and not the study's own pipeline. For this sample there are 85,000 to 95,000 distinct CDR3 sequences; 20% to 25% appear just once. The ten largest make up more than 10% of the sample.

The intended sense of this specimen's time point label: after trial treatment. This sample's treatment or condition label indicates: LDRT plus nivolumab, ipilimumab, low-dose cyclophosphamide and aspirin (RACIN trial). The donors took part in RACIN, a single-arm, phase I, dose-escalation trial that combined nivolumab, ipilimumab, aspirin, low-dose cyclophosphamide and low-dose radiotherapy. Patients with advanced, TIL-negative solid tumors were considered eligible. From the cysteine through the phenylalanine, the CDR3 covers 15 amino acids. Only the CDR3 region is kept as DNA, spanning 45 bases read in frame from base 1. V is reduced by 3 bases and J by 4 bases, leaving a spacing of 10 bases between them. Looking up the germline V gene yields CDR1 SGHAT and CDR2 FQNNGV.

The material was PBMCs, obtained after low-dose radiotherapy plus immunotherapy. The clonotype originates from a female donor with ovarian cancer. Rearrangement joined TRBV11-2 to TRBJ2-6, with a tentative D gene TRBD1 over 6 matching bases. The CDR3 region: CASSFRTAGANVLTF. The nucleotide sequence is TGTGCCAGCAGCTTTAGGACAGCCGGGGCCAACGTCCTGACTTTC.